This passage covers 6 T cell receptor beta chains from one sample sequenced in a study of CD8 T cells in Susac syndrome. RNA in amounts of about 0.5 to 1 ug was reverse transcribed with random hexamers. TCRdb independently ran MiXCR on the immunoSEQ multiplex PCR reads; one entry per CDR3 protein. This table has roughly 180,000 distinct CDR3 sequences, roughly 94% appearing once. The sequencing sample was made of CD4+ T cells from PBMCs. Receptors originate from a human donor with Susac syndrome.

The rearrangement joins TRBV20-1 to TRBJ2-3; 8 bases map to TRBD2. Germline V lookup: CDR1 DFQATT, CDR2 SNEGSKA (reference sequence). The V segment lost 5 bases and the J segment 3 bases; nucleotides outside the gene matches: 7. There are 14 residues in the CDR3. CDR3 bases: TGCAGTGCTCCCCGGACTAGCCGGACAGATACGCAGTATTTT. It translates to CSAPRTSRTDTQYF.

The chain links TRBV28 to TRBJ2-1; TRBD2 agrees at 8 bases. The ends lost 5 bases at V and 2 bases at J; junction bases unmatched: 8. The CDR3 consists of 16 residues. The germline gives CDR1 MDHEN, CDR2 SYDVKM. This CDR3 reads CASSGPLAATYNEQFF. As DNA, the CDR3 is TGTGCCAGCAGTGGCCCACTAGCGGCAACCTACAATGAGCAGTTCTTC.

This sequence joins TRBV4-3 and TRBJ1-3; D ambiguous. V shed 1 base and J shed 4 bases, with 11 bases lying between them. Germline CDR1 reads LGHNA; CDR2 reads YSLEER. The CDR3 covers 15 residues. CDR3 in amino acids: CASSQGREPGNTIYF. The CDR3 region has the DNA TGCGCCAGCAGCCAAGGAAGGGAACCCGGAAACACCATATATTTT.

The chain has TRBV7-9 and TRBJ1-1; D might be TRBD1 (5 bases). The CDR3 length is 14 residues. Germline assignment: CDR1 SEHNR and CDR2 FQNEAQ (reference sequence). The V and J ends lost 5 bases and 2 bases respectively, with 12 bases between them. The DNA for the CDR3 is TGTGCCAGCAGCGAGGACACCCTTAACACTGAAGCTTTCTTT. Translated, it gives CASSEDTLNTEAFF.

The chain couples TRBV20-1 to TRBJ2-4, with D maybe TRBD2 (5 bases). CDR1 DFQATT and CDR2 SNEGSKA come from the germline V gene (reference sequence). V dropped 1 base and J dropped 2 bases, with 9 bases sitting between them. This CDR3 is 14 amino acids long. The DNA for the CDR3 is TGCAGTGCTAGAGGTGGGAGCCCCAAAAACATTCAGTACTTC. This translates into CSARGGSPKNIQYF.

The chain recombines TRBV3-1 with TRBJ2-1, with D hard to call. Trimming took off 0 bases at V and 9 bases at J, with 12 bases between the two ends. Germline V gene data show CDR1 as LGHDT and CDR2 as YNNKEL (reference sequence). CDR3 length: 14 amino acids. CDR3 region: CASSQDAAIGEQFF. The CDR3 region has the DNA TGTGCCAGCAGCCAAGATGCGGCTATAGGTGAGCAGTTCTTC.